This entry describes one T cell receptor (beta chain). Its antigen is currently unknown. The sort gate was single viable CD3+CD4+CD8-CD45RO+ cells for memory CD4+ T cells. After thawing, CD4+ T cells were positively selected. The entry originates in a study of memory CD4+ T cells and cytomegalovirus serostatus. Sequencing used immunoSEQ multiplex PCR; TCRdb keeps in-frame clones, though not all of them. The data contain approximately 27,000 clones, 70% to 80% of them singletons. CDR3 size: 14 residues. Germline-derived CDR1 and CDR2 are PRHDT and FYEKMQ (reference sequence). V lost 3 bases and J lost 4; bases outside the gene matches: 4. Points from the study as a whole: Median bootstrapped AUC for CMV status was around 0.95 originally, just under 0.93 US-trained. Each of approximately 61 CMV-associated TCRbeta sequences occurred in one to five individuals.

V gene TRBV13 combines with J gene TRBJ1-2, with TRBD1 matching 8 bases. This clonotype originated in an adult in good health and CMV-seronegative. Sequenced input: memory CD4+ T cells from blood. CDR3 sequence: CASSFAGGLYGYTF. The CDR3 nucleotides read TGTGCCAGCAGCTTTGCAGGGGGCCTCTATGGCTACACCTTC.